The entry that follows covers one T cell receptor (beta chain) sequence. Its matching antigen is unknown. The entry originates in a study of T cell repertoires in cytomegalovirus infection. Study summary: Matching HLA type, along with CMV infection, was indicated by public TCR beta signatures.

One entry per CDR3 protein results from TCRdb running MiXCR on the reads. The table includes 250,000 or so distinct CDR3 sequences, about 12% detected once. The germline CDR1 and CDR2 sequences are GTSNPN and SVGIG (reference sequence). The length of the CDR3 is 14 residues. Trimming at V came to 0 bases and at J to 6 bases, leaving 5 bases not matched to a gene. General observations from the study: Cumulative frequency of public TCR beta families picked out carriers of CMV plus the relevant HLA. What dominated the ex vivo response were HLA-C-restricted CMV-specific TCR beta clonotypes.

This receptor was identified in a human donor in good health (CMV status not recorded). Some clones in this sample may be carry-over from other donors' samples. The V gene is TRBV30, the J gene TRBJ2-7, with 10 bases identical to TRBD2. Sequences were obtained from PBMCs. CDR3 bases: TGTGCCTGGAGTGTAGCGGGAGGGCCGGGCGAGCAGTACTTC. Protein sequence: CAWSVAGGPGEQYF.